The 13 T cell receptor beta chains given below trace back to one sample, sequenced in a study of shared clonotypes between healthy human individuals. The table came from immunoSEQ multiplex PCR; TCRdb's copy has only in-frame clones and leaves some out. The repertoire holds 1.5 million to 2.5 million clones, with roughly 95% as singletons. The naive CD8 fraction comprised CD45RO-negative cells positively selected for CCR7 and excluded terminally differentiated effector memory CD45RA+ cells. The material sequenced was naive CD8+ T cells sorted from blood. The receptors shown here come from a man between 18 and 29 years old in good health.

The V and J genes are TRBV5-1 and TRBJ1-3, with unresolved D. The CDR3 runs to 14 residues. Germline loops: CDR1 SGHRS, CDR2 YFSETQ. V gave up 0 bases and J gave up 7 bases, with 11 bases separating them. The chain's CDR3 is CASSLAGTGNTIYF. The DNA of the CDR3 is TGCGCCAGCAGCTTGGCGGGCACCGGGAACACCATATATTTT.

The J gene is TRBJ2-5, the V gene TRBV4-2; 11 nucleotides agree with TRBD2. Germline lookup yields CDR1 LGHNA and CDR2 YNFKEQ. The CDR3 is 17 residues long. After removal of 2 bases from V and 5 bases from J, the junction contained 10 bases not matched to a gene. Written as DNA, the CDR3 is TGTGCCAGCAGCCAAATCCCGACTAGCGGGGTAGCTGAGACCCAGTACTTC. This sequence encodes CASSQIPTSGVAETQYF.

The rearrangement uses TRBV6-5 and TRBJ1-5, with D perhaps matching TRBD1 (5 bases). Between the trimmed V and J ends, which lost 2 bases and 3 bases, there was a span of 11 bases. CDR3 length: 15 amino acids. Germline values: CDR1 MNHEY, CDR2 SVGAGI. In nucleotides, the CDR3 is TGTGCCAGCAGTTACAGGACGGGACTCAATCAGCCCCAGCATTTT. It encodes CASSYRTGLNQPQHF.

The chain links TRBV7-9 to TRBJ2-5; possibly TRBD1 or TRBD2 for D (5 bases each). Germline loops: CDR1 SEHNR, CDR2 FQNEAQ (reference sequence). V was pared by 4 bases and J by 4 bases, with 16 bases between. This CDR3 comprises 15 residues. The CDR3 coding sequence is TGTGCCAGCAGCTCGTCCCCCCAGGGACGAGAGACCCAGTACTTC. Translation gives CASSSSPQGRETQYF.

The V and J genes are TRBV29-1 and TRBJ2-7; possibly TRBD1 for D (5 bases). V lost 2 bases, J lost 4 bases, and 15 bases lay in between. The CDR3 spans 14 residues. Germline loops: CDR1 SQVTM, CDR2 ANQGSEA. Written as DNA, the CDR3 is TGCAGCGTTGAACTCTGGCAGGGAAATTACGAGCAGTACTTC. Translation: CSVELWQGNYEQYF.

Concerning this clone itself: Other nucleotide sequences in the sample specify the same CDR3. This chain uses TRBV28 with TRBJ2-7; no clear D. V lost 3 bases to trimming and J lost 3 bases, with 9 bases between them. Per germline, CDR1 MDHEN and CDR2 SYDVKM. The CDR3 runs to 13 residues. CDR3 sequence reads: CASSFGRSYEQYF. CDR3 coding DNA: TGTGCCAGCAGTTTCGGTCGGAGCTACGAGCAGTACTTC.

The chain links TRBV5-8 to TRBJ1-2; 8 positions agree with TRBD1. Looked up from germline, CDR1 is SGHTS and CDR2 is YDEGEE. This CDR3 region has 15 residues. J lost 3 bases, V lost 0 bases, and 4 bases had no gene match. Here the CDR3 DNA reads TGTGCCAGCAGCTTGGGAACAGGGGGGGACTATGGCTACACCTTC. It translates to CASSLGTGGDYGYTF.

V and J are TRBV13 and TRBJ2-7, with TRBD2 as a possible D gene (6 bases). Germline values: CDR1 PRHDT, CDR2 FYEKMQ (reference sequence). V lost 5 bases and J lost 0, with 14 bases in between. The CDR3 extends over 15 amino acids. The CDR3: CASSHRTTGSYEQYF. CDR3 bases: TGTGCCAGCAGCCACCGGACTACAGGCTCCTACGAGCAGTACTTC.

The chain links TRBV7-8 to TRBJ2-7; 8 bases map to TRBD2. This CDR3 contains 17 residues. V was pared by 5 bases and J by 1 base, with 13 bases of the junction left unmatched. Germline lookup yields CDR1 SGHVS and CDR2 FQNEAQ. The CDR3 nucleotides read TGTGCCAGCAGCCAAAACCAATTAGCGGGACCATCCTACGAGCAGTACTTC. Translating it yields CASSQNQLAGPSYEQYF.

The chain recombines TRBV5-1 with TRBJ1-1, with 9 bases aligning to TRBD1. There are 16 residues in the CDR3. V lost 0 bases and J lost 2; bases outside the gene matches: 5. Looked up from germline, CDR1 is SGHRS and CDR2 is YFSETQ. CDR3 nucleotide sequence: TGCGCCAGCAGCTTGGGAGTGGACAGGGGAAACACTGAAGCTTTCTTT. Amino acid sequence: CASSLGVDRGNTEAFF.

The chain is built from TRBV28 and TRBJ1-6, with D hard to call. The CDR3 sequence is 11 residues long. The germline V gene encodes CDR1 MDHEN and CDR2 SYDVKM. V dropped 6 bases and J dropped 13 bases, with 10 bases sitting between them. CDR3 nucleotides: TGTGCCAGCAGGGGGAACGGGCCCCTCCACTTT. As protein: CASRGNGPLHF.

V usage is TRBV19 and J usage is TRBJ2-7; D might be TRBD2 (5 bases). The CDR3 contains 14 residues. CDR1 and CDR2 from the germline V gene are LNHDA and SQIVND (reference sequence). The V and J ends lost 6 bases and 5 bases respectively, with 17 bases between them. The CDR3 region has the DNA TGTGCCAGTAGATCCGTCCTGGAGGCCCACGAGCAGTACTTC. This sequence encodes CASRSVLEAHEQYF. Together with reference TRBV19 and TRBJ2-7, the CDR3 gives the full variable domain: DGGITQSPKYLFRKEGQNVTLSCEQNLNHDAMYWYRQDPGQGLRLIYYSQIVNDFQKGDIAEGYSVSREKKESFPLTVTSAQKNPTAFYLCASRSVLEAHEQYFGPGTRLTVT.

The table lists this clone with a count of one. This chain joins TRBV30 and TRBJ2-7; D might be TRBD2 (6 bases). The V and J ends lost 7 bases and 3 bases respectively, with 16 bases between them. Germline V gene lookup returns CDR1 GTSNPN and CDR2 SVGIG (reference sequence). The CDR3 covers 13 residues. CDR3: CASKTREVYEQYF. The DNA of the CDR3 is TGTGCCTCCAAAACTAGGGAGGTCTACGAGCAGTACTTC.